The present T cell receptor (beta chain) was sequenced within a study of CD8 T cells in ankylosing spondylitis. This clonotype occurred many times. Its antigen is not known. V was clipped by 5 bases and J by 1 base, with 15 bases between them. CDR3 length: 16 amino acids. Germline V lookup: CDR1 LNHNV, CDR2 YYDKDF (reference sequence). General study findings and limits: The disease-linked clones had a CD8+ phenotype and low blood frequencies. Disease-linked clones reportedly showed significant enrichment in matched ankylosing spondylitis synovial fluid. Several highly homologous variants made up a TCR beta motif, and this motif appeared characteristic of ankylosing spondylitis blood.

It was by quantitative 5'-RACE with molecular barcodes that TCR beta libraries were made. TCRdb re-analysed the 5' RACE reads in MiXCR, keeping a single row per CDR3 protein. The sample includes about 24,000 distinct CDR3 sequences, around 13% seen only once; the top ten take under 40%. The source is a male donor with ankylosing spondylitis or in good health (not recorded which). The V gene is TRBV15, the J gene TRBJ2-1; D is uncertain. Material for sequencing was blood. The CDR3 DNA sequence: TGTGCCACCAGCCAAATGTACGGTGGTTCCTACAATGAGCAGTTCTTC. It yields the protein CATSQMYGGSYNEQFF.